This TCR beta chain was recorded in a study of blood T cell repertoires in COVID-19. Study as a whole: Samples came from the United States, Italy and Spain, spanning acute and convalescent COVID-19. PBMCs, B-cell-depleted T cells, or T cells provided the cDNA or gDNA that made up the material.

Original handling: It was from reference gene primer amplification that nucleated cell counts were estimated. Here immunoSEQ multiplex PCR was the method, and the copy in TCRdb shows in-frame clones only, minus some. The DNA gave D and trimming, while V, J and clone size come from that table. Of 110,000 or so clones listed, 81% were seen once; the top ten hold approximately 1.5%. CDR1 and CDR2 (germline): MNHNY, SVGAGI (reference sequence). The CDR3 runs 14 residues. V dropped 2 bases and J dropped 0 bases, with 7 bases sitting between them. Sequenced: peripheral blood. The receptor was derived from a man aged 45-60 years with acute or convalescent COVID-19. The chain recombines TRBV6-6 with TRBJ1-1; D perhaps matches TRBD1 (5 bases). CDR3 region: CASSYPGMNTEAFF. DNA for the CDR3: TGTGCCAGCAGTTACCCAGGGATGAACACTGAAGCTTTCTTT.